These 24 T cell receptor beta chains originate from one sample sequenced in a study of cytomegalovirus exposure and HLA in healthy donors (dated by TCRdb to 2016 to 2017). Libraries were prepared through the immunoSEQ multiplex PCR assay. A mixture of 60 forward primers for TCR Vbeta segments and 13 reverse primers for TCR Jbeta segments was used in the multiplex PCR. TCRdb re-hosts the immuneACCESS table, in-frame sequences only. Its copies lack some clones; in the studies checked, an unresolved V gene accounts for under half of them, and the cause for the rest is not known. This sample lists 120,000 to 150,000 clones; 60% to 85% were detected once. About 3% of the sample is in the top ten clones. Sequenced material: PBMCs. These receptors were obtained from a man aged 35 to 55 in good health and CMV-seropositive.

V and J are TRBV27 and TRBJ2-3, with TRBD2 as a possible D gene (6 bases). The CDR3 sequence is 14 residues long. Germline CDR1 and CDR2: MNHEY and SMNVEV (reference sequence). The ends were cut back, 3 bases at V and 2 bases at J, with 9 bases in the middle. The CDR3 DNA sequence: TGTGCCAGCAGTTTTCGGGGGATCACAGATACGCAGTATTTT. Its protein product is CASSFRGITDTQYF.

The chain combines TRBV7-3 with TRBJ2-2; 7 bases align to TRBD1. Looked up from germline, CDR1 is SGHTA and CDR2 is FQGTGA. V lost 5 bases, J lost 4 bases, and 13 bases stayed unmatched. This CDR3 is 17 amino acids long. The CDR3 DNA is TGTGCCAGCAGCACCTCCAGGGACAGACTTGGCACCGGGGAGCTGTTTTTT. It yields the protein CASSTSRDRLGTGELFF.

The CDR3 DNA sequence: TGTGCCAGCAGTGGGTCGGTGGCGGGAGGCACAGATACGCAGTATTTT. Translating it yields CASSGSVAGGTDTQYF. This chain uses TRBV2 with TRBJ2-3; 7 bases align to TRBD2. Germline CDR1 SNHLY, CDR2 FYNNEI. V shed 4 bases and J 1 base; nucleotides not matched to a gene: 8. CDR3 length equals 16 residues.

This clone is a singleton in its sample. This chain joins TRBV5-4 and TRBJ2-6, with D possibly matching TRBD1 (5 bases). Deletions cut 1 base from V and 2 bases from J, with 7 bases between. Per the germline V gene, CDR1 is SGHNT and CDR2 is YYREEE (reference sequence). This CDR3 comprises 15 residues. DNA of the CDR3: TGTGCCAGCAGCTTGACAGGTACTGGGGCCAACGTCCTGACTTTC. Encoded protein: CASSLTGTGANVLTF.

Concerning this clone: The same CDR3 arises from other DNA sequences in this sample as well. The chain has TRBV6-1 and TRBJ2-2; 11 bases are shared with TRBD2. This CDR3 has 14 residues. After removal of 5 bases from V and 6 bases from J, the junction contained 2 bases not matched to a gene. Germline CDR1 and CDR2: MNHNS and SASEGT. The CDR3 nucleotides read TGTGCCAGCAGTCTAGCGGGAGGTGCCGGGGAGCTGTTTTTT. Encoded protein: CASSLAGGAGELFF.

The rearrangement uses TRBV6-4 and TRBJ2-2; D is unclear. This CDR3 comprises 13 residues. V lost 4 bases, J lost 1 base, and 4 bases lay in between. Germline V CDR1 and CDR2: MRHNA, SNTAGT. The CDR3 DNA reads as TGTGCCAGCAGTGGACAGAACACCGGGGAGCTGTTTTTT. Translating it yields CASSGQNTGELFF.

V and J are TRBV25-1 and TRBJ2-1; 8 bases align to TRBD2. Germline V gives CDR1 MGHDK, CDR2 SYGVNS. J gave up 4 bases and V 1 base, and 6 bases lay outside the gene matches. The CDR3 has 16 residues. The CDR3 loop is CASSESGTRIYNEQFF. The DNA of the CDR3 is TGTGCCAGCAGTGAATCCGGGACTAGAATATACAATGAGCAGTTCTTC. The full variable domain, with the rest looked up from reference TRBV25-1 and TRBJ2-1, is EADIYQTPRYLVIGTGKKITLECSQTMGHDKMYWYQQDPGMELHLIHYSYGVNSTEKGDLSSESTVSRIRTEHFPLTLESARPSHTSQYLCASSESGTRIYNEQFFGPGTRLTVL.

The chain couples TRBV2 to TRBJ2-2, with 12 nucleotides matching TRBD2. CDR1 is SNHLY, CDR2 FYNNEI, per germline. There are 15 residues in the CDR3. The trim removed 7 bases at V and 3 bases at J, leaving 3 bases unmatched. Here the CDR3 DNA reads TGTGCCAGCACCAGACTAGCGGGAGACACCGGGGAGCTGTTTTTT. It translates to CASTRLAGDTGELFF.

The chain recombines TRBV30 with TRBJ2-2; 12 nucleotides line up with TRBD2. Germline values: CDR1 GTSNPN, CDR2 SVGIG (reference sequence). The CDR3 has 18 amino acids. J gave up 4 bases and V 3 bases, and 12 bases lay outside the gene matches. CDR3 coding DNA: TGTGCCTGGAGCCCTACCCAACTAGCGGGAGGCCCCACCGGGGAGCTGTTTTTT. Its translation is CAWSPTQLAGGPTGELFF.

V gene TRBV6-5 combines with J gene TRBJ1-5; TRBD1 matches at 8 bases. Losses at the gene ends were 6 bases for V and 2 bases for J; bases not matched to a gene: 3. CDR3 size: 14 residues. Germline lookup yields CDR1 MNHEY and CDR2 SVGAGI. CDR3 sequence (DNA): TGTGCCAGCAGATCGACAGGGGGCAATCAGCCCCAGCATTTT. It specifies CASRSTGGNQPQHF.

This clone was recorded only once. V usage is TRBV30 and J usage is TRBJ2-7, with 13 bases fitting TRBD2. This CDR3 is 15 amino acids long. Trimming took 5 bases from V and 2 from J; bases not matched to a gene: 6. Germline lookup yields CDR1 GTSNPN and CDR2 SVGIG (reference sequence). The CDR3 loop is CAWATSGRATYEQYF. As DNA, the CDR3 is TGTGCCTGGGCAACTAGCGGGAGGGCAACCTACGAGCAGTACTTC. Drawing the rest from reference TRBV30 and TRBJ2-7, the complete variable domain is SQTIHQWPATLVQPVGSPLSLECTVEGTSNPNLYWYRQAAGRGLQLLFYSVGIGQISSEVPQNLSASRPQDRQFILSSKKLLLSDSGFYLCAWATSGRATYEQYFGPGTRLTVT.

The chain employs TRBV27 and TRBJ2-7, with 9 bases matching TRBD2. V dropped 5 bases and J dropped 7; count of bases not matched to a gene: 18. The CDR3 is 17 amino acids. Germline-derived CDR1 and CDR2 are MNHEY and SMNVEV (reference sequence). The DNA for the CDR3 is TGTGCCAGCAGTCCCGGGGCGAAGGCGGGAGGGCCCCGGGAGCAGTACTTC. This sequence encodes CASSPGAKAGGPREQYF.

The CDR3 DNA follows: TGTGCCAGCAGTACTGAAGTAGGACACCCGAACACTGAAGCTTTCTTT. Protein product: CASSTEVGHPNTEAFF. The chain links TRBV25-1 to TRBJ1-1, with TRBD1 as a possible D gene (5 bases). Trimming took 5 bases from V and 1 from J, leaving 17 bases between them. Germline-derived CDR1 and CDR2 are MGHDK and SYGVNS. This CDR3 spans 16 amino acids.

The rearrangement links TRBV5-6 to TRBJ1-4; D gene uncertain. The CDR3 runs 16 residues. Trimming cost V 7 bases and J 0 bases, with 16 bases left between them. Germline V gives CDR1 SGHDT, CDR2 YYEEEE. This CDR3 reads CASGSRPEATNEKLFF. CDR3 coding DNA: TGTGCCAGCGGATCCCGTCCAGAGGCAACTAATGAAAAACTGTTTTTT. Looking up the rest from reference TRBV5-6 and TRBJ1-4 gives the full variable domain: DAGVTQSPTHLIKTRGQQVTLRCSPKSGHDTVSWYQQALGQGPQFIFQYYEEEERQRGNFPDRFSGHQFPNYSSELNVNALLLGDSALYLCASGSRPEATNEKLFFGSGTQLSVL.

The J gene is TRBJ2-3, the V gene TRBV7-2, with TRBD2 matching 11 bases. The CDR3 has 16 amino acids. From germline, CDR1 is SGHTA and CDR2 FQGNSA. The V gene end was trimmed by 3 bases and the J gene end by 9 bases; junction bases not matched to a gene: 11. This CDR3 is CASSFLAGGPRLTQYF. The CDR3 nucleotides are TGTGCCAGCAGCTTCTTAGCGGGGGGGCCCAGGTTAACGCAGTATTTT.

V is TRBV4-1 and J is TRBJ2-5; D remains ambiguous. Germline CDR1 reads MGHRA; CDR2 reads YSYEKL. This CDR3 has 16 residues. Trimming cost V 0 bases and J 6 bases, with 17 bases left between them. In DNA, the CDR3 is TGCGCCAGCAGCCAAGAGATCCGGCGGTCGGCAAAGACCCAGTACTTC. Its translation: CASSQEIRRSAKTQYF.

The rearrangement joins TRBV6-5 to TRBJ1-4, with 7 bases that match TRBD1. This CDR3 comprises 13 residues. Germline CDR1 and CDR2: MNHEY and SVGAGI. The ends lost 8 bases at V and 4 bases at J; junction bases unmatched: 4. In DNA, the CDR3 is TGTGCCAGCGGAGGGGGCAGTAATGAAAAACTGTTTTTT. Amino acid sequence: CASGGGSNEKLFF.

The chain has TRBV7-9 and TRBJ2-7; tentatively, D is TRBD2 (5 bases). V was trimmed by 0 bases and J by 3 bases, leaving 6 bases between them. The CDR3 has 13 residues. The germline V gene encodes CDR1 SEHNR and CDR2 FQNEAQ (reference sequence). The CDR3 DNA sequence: TGTGCCAGCAGCTTAGCAGGGAGCTACGAGCAGTACTTC. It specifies CASSLAGSYEQYF.

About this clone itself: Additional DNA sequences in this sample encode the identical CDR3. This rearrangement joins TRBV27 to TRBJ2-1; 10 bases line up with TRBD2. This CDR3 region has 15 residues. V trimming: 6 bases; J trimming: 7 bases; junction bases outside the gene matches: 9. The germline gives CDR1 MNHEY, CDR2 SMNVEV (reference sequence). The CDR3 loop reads CASSPSGRAQNEQFF. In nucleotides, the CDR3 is TGTGCCAGCAGCCCAAGCGGGAGGGCTCAGAATGAGCAGTTCTTC.

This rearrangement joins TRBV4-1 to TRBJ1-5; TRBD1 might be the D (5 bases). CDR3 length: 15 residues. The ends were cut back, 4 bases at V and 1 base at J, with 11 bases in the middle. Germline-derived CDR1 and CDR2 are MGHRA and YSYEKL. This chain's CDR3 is CASSLNSGSNQPQHF. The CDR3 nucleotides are TGCGCCAGCAGCCTTAATTCAGGGAGCAATCAGCCCCAGCATTTT.

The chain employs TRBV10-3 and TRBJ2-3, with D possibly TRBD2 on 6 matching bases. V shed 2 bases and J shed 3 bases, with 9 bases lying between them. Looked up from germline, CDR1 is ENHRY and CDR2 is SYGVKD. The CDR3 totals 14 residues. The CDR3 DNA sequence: TGTGCCATCAGTGAGAGGCGGGATACAGATACGCAGTATTTT. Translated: CAISERRDTDTQYF.

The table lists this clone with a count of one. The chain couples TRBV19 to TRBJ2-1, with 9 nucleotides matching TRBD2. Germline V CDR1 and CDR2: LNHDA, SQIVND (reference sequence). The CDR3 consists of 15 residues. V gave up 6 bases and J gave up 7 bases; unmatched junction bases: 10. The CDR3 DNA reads TGTGCCAGTAGGCCCATAGCGGGAGCCTCGAATGAGCAGTTCTTC. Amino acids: CASRPIAGASNEQFF.

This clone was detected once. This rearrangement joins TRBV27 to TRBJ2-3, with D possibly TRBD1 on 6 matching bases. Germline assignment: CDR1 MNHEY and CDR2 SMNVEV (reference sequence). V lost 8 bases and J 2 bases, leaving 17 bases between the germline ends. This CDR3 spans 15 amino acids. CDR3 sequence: CASGRKQGSTDTQYF. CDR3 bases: TGTGCCAGCGGCCGGAAACAGGGATCCACAGATACGCAGTATTTT.

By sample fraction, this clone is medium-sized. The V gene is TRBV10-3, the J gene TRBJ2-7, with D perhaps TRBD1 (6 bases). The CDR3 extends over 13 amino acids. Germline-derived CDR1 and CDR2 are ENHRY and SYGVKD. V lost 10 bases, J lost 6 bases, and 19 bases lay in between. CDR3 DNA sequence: TGTGCCACGATAGGGGGTCTCGACCGCGAGCAGTACTTC. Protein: CATIGGLDREQYF.